This TCR beta chain appears in the sequencing data of a study of identical twins. Study-wide results and caveats: The authors drew conclusions from cross-sectional statistical analysis rather than following the same donors.

CDR3 length equals 15 residues. Germline V gene data show CDR1 as SGHVS and CDR2 as FQNEAQ. Trimming shortened V by 5 bases and J by 2 bases, and 12 bases separated the two germline ends. A universal primer site was incorporated via template switching, and the cDNA contained unique molecular identifiers. In TCRdb, the 5' RACE reads were re-called with MiXCR into one record per CDR3 protein. The table shows 310,000 or so distinct CDR3 sequences, with less than 9% occurring only once. All donors comprised healthy Caucasians. A word on this clonotype: Its antigen is not known.

These data were likewise used in another study, on yellow fever vaccine responses in identical twins.

The TCR sequence derives from a woman younger than 35 in good health. The rearrangement joins TRBV7-8 to TRBJ2-2, with D maybe TRBD1 (5 bases). Sequencing was carried out using memory (CD45RO+) T cells sorted from blood. DNA for the CDR3: TGTGCCAGCAGCCCGATAACAGGAAACACCGGGGAGCTGTTTTTT. Protein: CASSPITGNTGELFF.